This paragraph covers one T cell receptor beta chain sequence. The sample belongs to a study of blood T cell repertoires in COVID-19. Sequencing was performed with immunoSEQ multiplex PCR; in TCRdb, only in-frame clones are kept and a portion is missing. The sample carries 35,000 to 40,000 clones, about 76% recorded once. CDR1 is LNHDA, CDR2 SQIVND, per germline (reference sequence). This CDR3 contains 15 residues. Germline trimming cut 3 bases from V and 2 bases from J; bases unmatched to any gene: 6. The TCR originated in a man between 65 and 85 years old with COVID-19, enrolled during active disease. V gene TRBV19 combines with J gene TRBJ1-1, with TRBD1 matching 7 bases. The sample comprised peripheral blood. Here the CDR3 DNA reads TGTGCCAGTAGTATCAGACAGGGTGTTAACACTGAAGCTTTCTTT. Translating gives CASSIRQGVNTEAFF.